What follows are 27 T cell receptor beta chains derived from one specimen sequenced in a study of blood T cell repertoires in COVID-19. Sequencing used immunoSEQ multiplex PCR; TCRdb keeps in-frame clones, though not all of them. Of about 64,000 clones listed, 82% are singletons. Sequencing was performed on peripheral blood. The receptor source for this set is a human donor in a cohort sampled during active COVID-19.

This clone occurred once. The gene calls are TRBV18 and TRBJ1-2, with D hard to call. V was clipped by 6 bases and J by 8 bases, with 16 bases between them. Germline V lookup: CDR1 KGHSH, CDR2 LQKENI. CDR3 length: 13 amino acids. The CDR3 is CASSRDGRVGYTF. CDR3 nucleotides: TGTGCCAGCTCGAGAGATGGGAGAGTAGGCTACACCTTC.

J is TRBJ1-3 and V is TRBV7-9; no clear D gene. CDR3 length: 16 amino acids. V was clipped by 7 bases and J by 3 bases, with 19 bases between them. Germline V CDR1 and CDR2: SEHNR, FQNEAQ (reference sequence). In DNA form, the CDR3 reads TGTGCCAGCACTCGCTCAATTGGGCGCGATGGAAACACCATATATTTT. It specifies CASTRSIGRDGNTIYF.

The chain links TRBV11-2 to TRBJ2-1, with D hard to call. Germline CDR1 is SGHAT and CDR2 is FQNNGV. CDR3 size: 14 residues. V was shortened by 2 bases and J by 3 bases, with 8 bases between the two germline ends. The CDR3 loop is CASSLLVSYNEQFF. The CDR3 coding sequence is TGTGCCAGCAGCTTATTGGTTAGCTACAATGAGCAGTTCTTC.

The gene calls are TRBV10-1 and TRBJ2-1; 8 bases fit TRBD2. The CDR3 runs to 17 residues. CDR1 and CDR2 (germline): WNHNN, SYGVQD (reference sequence). J was trimmed by 0 bases and V by 0 bases; bases with no gene match: 4. CDR3 bases: TGCGCCAGCAGTGAGTCTAAGGCGGGGGGCTCCTACAATGAGCAGTTCTTC. Protein product: CASSESKAGGSYNEQFF.

V usage is TRBV9 and J usage is TRBJ2-2, with 7 bases lining up with TRBD1. Looked up from germline, CDR1 is SGDLS and CDR2 is YYNGEE. Losses at the gene ends were 1 base for V and 1 base for J; bases not matched to a gene: 4. CDR3 size: 16 residues. The CDR3 sequence: CASSVRRQGNTGELFF. CDR3 in DNA: TGTGCCAGCAGCGTAAGGAGACAGGGGAACACCGGGGAGCTGTTTTTT.

J is TRBJ1-5 and V is TRBV5-4; D gene ambiguous. Germline V gives CDR1 SGHNT, CDR2 YYREEE (reference sequence). V was clipped by 6 bases and J by 3 bases, with 7 bases between them. The CDR3 runs to 12 residues. CDR3 loop: CASNNPNQPQHF. CDR3 sequence (DNA): TGTGCCAGCAATAATCCCAATCAGCCCCAGCATTTT.

The chain joins TRBV19 to TRBJ2-2, with D maybe TRBD2 (5 bases). CDR1 LNHDA and CDR2 SQIVND come from the germline V gene (reference sequence). The CDR3 loop spans 15 amino acids. The germline V and J ends were trimmed by 7 bases and 2 bases, with 14 bases remaining between them. The CDR3 reads CASTRGFANTGELFF. CDR3 coding DNA: TGTGCCAGTACTCGAGGGTTTGCCAACACCGGGGAGCTGTTTTTT.

This clone was seen a handful of times. The chain recombines TRBV12-3 or TRBV12-4 with TRBJ1-6, with a tentative D call TRBD1 (5 bases). V gave up 6 bases and J gave up 7 bases, with 7 bases separating them. The CDR3 length is 12 residues. Here the CDR3 DNA reads TGTGCCAGCAGGGGACTGAATTCACCCCTCCACTTT. Translation gives CASRGLNSPLHF.

V is TRBV6-1 and J is TRBJ2-7; D is perhaps TRBD1 (6 bases). The CDR3 consists of 20 residues. Trimming took off 4 bases at V and 3 bases at J, with 31 bases between the two ends. Germline-derived CDR1 and CDR2 are MNHNS and SASEGT. The CDR3 region is CASSAKPRQPGHSRIYEQYF. The CDR3 DNA sequence: TGTGCCAGCAGTGCTAAACCGCGTCAGCCGGGACACTCCCGGATCTACGAGCAGTACTTC.

The chain joins TRBV18 to TRBJ2-5; 8 bases are a match to TRBD1. V dropped 6 bases and J dropped 5; count of bases not matched to a gene: 14. The germline V gene has CDR1 KGHSH and CDR2 LQKENI. This CDR3 is 16 amino acids long. CDR3 nucleotide sequence: TGTGCCAGCTCCCGGGACAGGCTTGTTTCCGGTGAGACCCAGTACTTC. Amino acids: CASSRDRLVSGETQYF. Complete variable domain (other parts from reference TRBV18 and TRBJ2-5): NAGVMQNPRHLVRRRGQEARLRCSPMKGHSHVYWYRQLPEEGLKFMVYLQKENIIDESGMPKERFSAEFPKEGPSILRIQQVVRGDSAAYFCASSRDRLVSGETQYFGPGTRLLVL.

This clone was seen a single time. This sequence joins TRBV5-4 and TRBJ2-7; 8 nucleotides agree with TRBD2. V dropped 0 bases and J dropped 3; count of bases not matched to a gene: 8. This CDR3 spans 16 amino acids. Germline V lookup: CDR1 SGHNT, CDR2 YYREEE (reference sequence). CDR3 region: CASSLGGGLAGYEQYV. The CDR3 bases are TGTGCCAGCAGCTTGGGCGGGGGGCTAGCGGGCTACGAGCAGTACGTC.

The rearrangement links TRBV7-8 to TRBJ1-1; D may be TRBD1 (5 bases). The CDR3 sequence is 15 residues long. V lost 1 base and J lost 1, with 10 bases in between. Per germline, CDR1 SGHVS and CDR2 FQNEAQ. CDR3 sequence: CASSLGGTSNTEAFF. The CDR3, as DNA: TGTGCCAGCAGCTTAGGGGGGACTTCGAACACTGAAGCTTTCTTT.

The rearrangement links TRBV2 to TRBJ1-2; tentatively, D is TRBD1 (5 bases). V was shortened by 3 bases and J by 7 bases, with 15 bases between the two germline ends. Germline values: CDR1 SNHLY, CDR2 FYNNEI. The CDR3 totals 14 residues. The CDR3 DNA reads as TGTGCCAGCAGTGATCAGGGTTACGGTCTTGGCTACACCTTC. Translation gives CASSDQGYGLGYTF.

The V call is TRBV5-6, the J call TRBJ2-1; 9 bases are a match to TRBD2. Trimming took 0 bases from V and 7 from J; bases not matched to a gene: 8. Germline V gene lookup returns CDR1 SGHDT and CDR2 YYEEEE. The CDR3 runs 16 residues. In DNA form, the CDR3 reads TGTGCCAGCAGCTTGGTGGGCGGGGGGGCCTTAAATGAGCAGTTCTTC. It specifies CASSLVGGGALNEQFF.

The J gene is TRBJ2-7, the V gene TRBV11-2; 7 positions match TRBD1. The V gene's germline CDR1 is SGHAT and CDR2 FQNNGV. The V segment lost 0 bases and the J segment 2 bases; nucleotides outside the gene matches: 1. The CDR3 consists of 14 residues. CDR3 coding DNA: TGTGCCAGCAGCTTAGACAGGGGGACCTACGAGCAGTACTTC. It is translated as CASSLDRGTYEQYF.

V gene TRBV3-1 (or the pseudogene TRBV3-2) combines with J gene TRBJ1-2; D is perhaps TRBD1 (6 bases). V was cut by 2 bases and J by 0 bases, with 10 bases left in between. Germline CDR1 is LGHDT and CDR2 is YNNKEL (reference sequence). The CDR3 loop spans 15 amino acids. The DNA for the CDR3 is TGTGCCAGCAGCCAACACGACAGGACTAACTATGGCTACACCTTC. Translating it yields CASSQHDRTNYGYTF.

This rearrangement joins TRBV19 to TRBJ1-1; the match to TRBD1 covers 8 bases. The CDR3 is 15 amino acids. The V segment lost 6 bases and the J segment 2 bases; nucleotides outside the gene matches: 8. Germline values: CDR1 LNHDA, CDR2 SQIVND (reference sequence). CDR3: CASRPFDRGNTEAFF. The CDR3 DNA reads as TGTGCCAGTAGGCCTTTCGACAGGGGAAACACTGAAGCTTTCTTT.

This chain uses TRBV5-6 with TRBJ2-2, with 10 positions matching TRBD1. Germline trimming cut 4 bases from V and 8 bases from J; bases unmatched to any gene: 14. This CDR3 is built from 17 residues. The V gene's germline CDR1 is SGHDT and CDR2 YYEEEE. The CDR3 region has the DNA TGTGCCAGCAGCCCACTACAGGGGACAGGGGATTCAGGGGAGCTGTTTTTT. Its protein product is CASSPLQGTGDSGELFF.

The V gene is TRBV5-1, the J gene TRBJ2-5; 10 bases agree with TRBD2. CDR3 length equals 15 residues. Germline CDR1 is SGHRS and CDR2 is YFSETQ. V lost 6 bases, J lost 4 bases, and 9 bases stayed unmatched. In nucleotides, the CDR3 is TGCGCCAGCAAAAGCGGGGGGGCCGCCTTAGAGACCCAGTACTTC. Translated: CASKSGGAALETQYF. The complete variable domain, with remaining parts taken from reference TRBV5-1 and TRBJ2-5, reads KAGVTQTPRYLIKTRGQQVTLSCSPISGHRSVSWYQQTPGQGLQFLFEYFSETQRNKGNFPGRFSGRQFSNSRSEMNVSTLELGDSALYLCASKSGGAALETQYFGPGTRLLVL.

The DNA of the CDR3 is TGTGCCTGGAGTGTACCCCGACAAACGAACACCGGGGAGCTGTTTTTT. Its protein product is CAWSVPRQTNTGELFF. The V and J genes are TRBV30 and TRBJ2-2, with D unclear. CDR1 is GTSNPN, CDR2 SVGIG, per germline (reference sequence). The CDR3 is made up of 16 amino acids. V was clipped by 0 bases and J by 0 bases, with 11 bases between them.

This clone occurred a few times. The chain combines TRBV2 with TRBJ2-7; possibly TRBD1 for D (5 bases). CDR1 and CDR2 from the germline V gene are SNHLY and FYNNEI. This CDR3 is built from 15 residues. V lost 9 bases and J lost 5, with 23 bases in between. In nucleotides, the CDR3 is TGTGCCAGTCAAGGGGCAGGGCAGAAGGTCGACGAGCAGTACTTC. Its protein is CASQGAGQKVDEQYF.

The genes are TRBV25-1 and TRBJ2-5; D gene ambiguous. This CDR3 contains 15 residues. Germline lookup yields CDR1 MGHDK and CDR2 SYGVNS. Trimming removed 5 bases at V and 5 bases at J, with 18 bases between. The chain's CDR3 is CASSHTGRLRETQYF. The CDR3 bases are TGTGCCAGCAGTCATACCGGTAGGCTGCGGGAGACCCAGTACTTC.

The chain employs TRBV6-2 or TRBV6-3 and TRBJ2-7; D is perhaps TRBD1 (6 bases). The germline CDR1 and CDR2 sequences are MNHEY and SVGEGT. Trimming removed 6 bases from V and 4 bases from J, with 16 bases in between. The CDR3 consists of 14 residues. The CDR3 here is CASSSDRKRYEQYF. DNA of the CDR3: TGTGCCAGCAGCTCAGACAGGAAAAGGTACGAGCAGTACTTC.

This sequence joins TRBV27 and TRBJ2-1; 13 bases align to TRBD2. The CDR3 runs to 18 residues. The germline V gene encodes CDR1 MNHEY and CDR2 SMNVEV (reference sequence). V lost 3 bases, J lost 5 bases, and 10 bases stayed unmatched. This chain's CDR3 is CASSFGTSGAYRNNEQFF. The CDR3 DNA reads as TGTGCCAGCAGTTTCGGGACTAGCGGGGCATATCGAAACAATGAGCAGTTCTTC.

The rearrangement uses TRBV18 and TRBJ1-4; TRBD1 might be the D (5 bases). CDR1 is KGHSH and CDR2 is LQKENI in the germline V gene. Trimming removed 6 bases at V and 8 bases at J, with 19 bases between. This CDR3 spans 15 amino acids. In DNA form, the CDR3 reads TGTGCCAGCTCCCTTGGACAATCGGAAAGAGAAAAACTGTTTTTT. It translates to CASSLGQSEREKLFF.

The chain is built from TRBV5-4 and TRBJ1-4; D remains ambiguous. Trimming took off 4 bases at V and 8 bases at J, with 9 bases between the two ends. CDR3 length equals 12 residues. Germline CDR1 and CDR2: SGHNT and YYREEE (reference sequence). CDR3 in DNA: TGTGCCAGCAGCCTCGGAGAGGAAAAACTGTTTTTT. Translated, it gives CASSLGEEKLFF.

The chain links TRBV6-5 to TRBJ2-5, with 7 bases aligning to TRBD1. The germline gives CDR1 MNHEY, CDR2 SVGAGI. J lost 0 bases, V lost 2 bases, and 0 bases had no gene match. This CDR3 spans 14 amino acids. CDR3 in amino acids: CASSYGQDQETQYF. The CDR3 DNA sequence: TGTGCCAGCAGTTACGGACAGGACCAAGAGACCCAGTACTTC.